The rows below give T cell receptor beta chains drawn from one sample of a study of technical replicates of blood from several donors. Assay: immunoSEQ multiplex PCR; the TCRdb copy retains only in-frame clones and omits some. This sample has tens of thousands of clones, with under 95% found just once. Sample: T cells isolated from PBMCs. All receptors come from a human donor in good health. Both conserved end residues are part of each CDR3. The D gene is left open where the match is weak. Rows give clone size only sometimes, using once, few, many, or a class for an expanded clone.

NA | NA | TRBJ1-1 | TRBV6-1 | TGTGCCAGCAGAGGCAGGGAATTTGGAACTGAAGCTTTCTTT | CASRGREFGTEAFF
NA | NA | TRBJ2-7 | TRBV9 | TGTGCCAGCAGCGTAGGTCCAGGGACTGCCTACGAGCAGTACTTC | CASSVGPGTAYEQYF
NA | NA | TRBJ1-1 | TRBV7-2 | TGTGCCAGCAGCTTAGAAGGGGCTGAGACTGAAGCTTTCTTT | CASSLEGAETEAFF
TRBD2 | once | TRBJ2-7 | TRBV4-2 | TGTGCCAGCAGCACGTTAGCGGGAAAGACCTACGAGCAGTACTTC | CASSTLAGKTYEQYF
NA | NA | TRBJ1-4 | TRBV5-1 | TGCGCCAGCAGCTGGCCTACAGGGCCTCGAGAAAAACTGTTTTTT | CASSWPTGPREKLFF
TRBD2 | NA | TRBJ2-3 | TRBV5-1 | TGCGCCAGCAGCATCGGGACTAGCGGGAGTAATACGCAGTATTTT | CASSIGTSGSNTQYF
TRBD2 | NA | TRBJ2-1 | TRBV30 | TGTGCCTGGAGTGTACTGCCCGAGACTAGCGGGGGGGGCCTCTATGAGCAGTTCTTC | CAWSVLPETSGGGLYEQFF
TRBD2 | NA | TRBJ2-3 | TRBV10-2 | TGCGCCAGCACCCCGGGACTAGCGGGATCCCGGGGGAGCACAGATACGCAGTATTTT | CASTPGLAGSRGSTDTQYF
NA | NA | TRBJ1-2 | TRBV27 | TGTGCCAGCAGTTTCGCGGGGGGAAATGGCTACACCTTC | CASSFAGGNGYTF
NA | NA | TRBJ2-5 | TRBV6-1 | TGTGCCAGCAGTGAAGGAGGCCGCCACGAGACCCAGTACTTC | CASSEGGRHETQYF
NA | NA | TRBJ1-2 | TRBV7-8 | TGTGCCAGCAGCTTGTGGTCACCCAGGGTGCAAGGCTACACCTTC | CASSLWSPRVQGYTF
NA | NA | TRBJ1-1 | TRBV6-5 | TGTGCCAGCAGTTCCCCCGGACAGATTACTGAAGCTTTCTTT | CASSSPGQITEAFF
NA | NA | TRBJ2-2 | TRBV2 | TGTGCCAGCAGTGAAGCGGGACTTATCTCGGGAGAGCTGTTTTTT | CASSEAGLISGELFF
NA | NA | TRBJ1-5 | TRBV6-5 | TGTGCCAGTGGATTAAGGGGCCCCCCTCAGCCCCAGCATTTT | CASGLRGPPQPQHF
NA | once | TRBJ2-1 | TRBV10-2 | TGCGCCAGCAGTGAGTCCCAGGGGTATGAGCAGTTCTTC | CASSESQGYEQFF
TRBD2 | few | TRBJ2-7 | TRBV15 | TGTGCCACCAGCAGATCAACCGTAGCGGGAGATGCCTACGAGCAGTACTTC | CATSRSTVAGDAYEQYF
TRBD1 | few | TRBJ2-7 | TRBV6-1 | TGTGCCAGCAGTGAAAGTCCGACAGGGGCGATCTACGAGCAGTACTTC | CASSESPTGAIYEQYF
NA | NA | TRBJ1-1 | TRBV6-1 | TGTGCCAGTTATCAGGGTAATACTGAAGCTTTCTTT | CASYQGNTEAFF
NA | NA | TRBJ1-2 | TRBV13 | TGTGCCAGCAGCTTAGAATCTCTTGGGCGGGACCCTACCTATGGCTACACCTTC | CASSLESLGRDPTYGYTF
NA | NA | TRBJ1-2 | TRBV9 | TGTGCCAGCAGCGTCCGGGGGGGCGAGAACTATGGCTACACCTTC | CASSVRGGENYGYTF
NA | once | TRBJ2-7 | TRBV9 | TGTGCCAGCAGCGCGGGGTACGAGCAGTACTTC | CASSAGYEQYF
TRBD1 | NA | TRBJ1-1 | TRBV25-1 | TGTGCCAGCAGTTCCTACGGAGTGGGGACAGGCCCTGAAGCTTTCTTT | CASSSYGVGTGPEAFF
NA | NA | TRBJ2-3 | TRBV28 | TGTGCCAGCAGTGCCGGACAGATCACAGATACGCAGTATTTT | CASSAGQITDTQYF
TRBD1 | NA | TRBJ1-2 | TRBV6-5 | TGTGCCAGCAGTTACTCGCTGGACAGGGGCGACTATGGCTACACCTTC | CASSYSLDRGDYGYTF
TRBD1 | NA | TRBJ2-7 | TRBV10-3 | TGTGCCATCAGAATTGGGGACAGACCTGCGAGCGACGAGCAGTACTTC | CAIRIGDRPASDEQYF
NA | once | TRBJ2-7 | TRBV11-2 | TGTGCCAGCAGCCCGAGGTACGAGCAGTACTTC | CASSPRYEQYF
TRBD1 | NA | TRBJ1-1 | TRBV5-4 | TGTGCCAGCAGCAAAACCGGGACAGCCACTGAAGCTTTCTTT | CASSKTGTATEAFF
NA | NA | TRBJ2-5 | TRBV7-6 | TGTGCCAGCAGCTTAGGCCCAGAGGACCAGTACTTC | CASSLGPEDQYF
NA | NA | TRBJ2-3 | TRBV2 | TGTGCCAGCAGAAGCACGGGACTCTTATTCACAGATACGCAGTATTTT | CASRSTGLLFTDTQYF
TRBD1 | NA | TRBJ1-1 | TRBV10-2 | TGCGCCAGCTGGACAGGGAGGCATACTGAAGCTTTCTTT | CASWTGRHTEAFF
NA | NA | TRBJ2-2 | TRBV28 | TGTGCCAGCAGTTCCAGGGTCGCCGGGGAGCTGTTTTTT | CASSSRVAGELFF
NA | NA | TRBJ2-3 | TRBV10-3 | TGTGCCATTAGTGATCCGACGACGGGGAGCACAGATACGCAGTATTTT | CAISDPTTGSTDTQYF
TRBD1 | once | TRBJ1-1 | TRBV19 | TGTGCCAGTAGCGGGACAGGGGGCGCGGAGGTACCTGAAGCTTTCTTT | CASSGTGGAEVPEAFF
NA | NA | TRBJ1-5 | TRBV28 | TGTGCCAGCAGTTTATTCTTAGCTAAGGGAGGTCCGGATCAGCCCCAGCATTTT | CASSLFLAKGGPDQPQHF
TRBD2 | NA | TRBJ2-2 | TRBV7-3 | TGTGCTACTCCGCCCACTAGCGGGGGCGCCCGAGGTACCGGGGAGCTGTTTTTT | CATPPTSGGARGTGELFF
TRBD1 | NA | TRBJ1-5 | TRBV6-5 | TGTGCCAGCAGTTACTCAAGGACAGGGGACAATCAGCCCCAGCATTTT | CASSYSRTGDNQPQHF
NA | NA | TRBJ1-4 | TRBV29-1 | TGCAGCGCCTCAGGGGTTACTAATGAAAAACTGTTTTTT | CSASGVTNEKLFF
TRBD2 | NA | TRBJ2-1 | TRBV4-1 | TGCGCCAGCAGCCACCCCCTAGCGGACCTTTACAATGAGCAGTTCTTC | CASSHPLADLYNEQFF
TRBD1 | NA | TRBJ1-4 | TRBV9 | TGTGCCAGCAGCGAGGTAGGGGGCGCAAAACTGTTTTTT | CASSEVGGAKLFF
NA | few | TRBJ1-1 | TRBV10-1 | TGCGCCAGCAGTGATGTTGGGCAGCCGAACACTGAAGCTTTCTTT | CASSDVGQPNTEAFF
TRBD1 | NA | TRBJ2-1 | TRBV6-5 | TGTGCCAGCAAACGGACAGGGGAAAATGAGCAGTTCTTC | CASKRTGENEQFF
NA | NA | TRBJ1-4 | TRBV5-4 | TGTGCCAGCAGCTTGGGAGGGATTAATGAAAAACTGTTTTTT | CASSLGGINEKLFF